Listed here is a single T cell receptor beta chain. The data belong to a study of blood T cell repertoires in COVID-19. Across the whole study: The United States, Italy and Spain supplied acute and convalescent COVID-19 samples. Sources were T cells, B-cell-depleted T cells, or PBMCs; the material itself was cDNA or gDNA.

In the original analysis: Amplifying reference gene primers gave estimates of nucleated cell counts. Assay: immunoSEQ multiplex PCR; the TCRdb copy retains only in-frame clones and omits some. That table gives V, J and clone size, and the DNA gave D and trimming. The sample contains 15,000 to 20,000 clones, about 85% of which appear only once. The junction had 6 bases not matched to a gene; V was cut back by 5 bases and J by 2 bases. The CDR3 is made up of 15 amino acids. The germline V gene has CDR1 SGHTA and CDR2 FQGNSA. V usage is TRBV7-2 and J usage is TRBJ2-3; 8 bases fit TRBD2. This clonotype was obtained from a human donor in a cohort sampled during active COVID-19. Material: peripheral blood. The CDR3 is CASSPRGAYTDTQYF. In DNA form, the CDR3 reads TGTGCCAGCAGCCCGCGGGGGGCTTACACAGATACGCAGTATTTT.